A selection of T cell receptor beta chains follows, all from one sample in a study of shared clonotypes between healthy human individuals. This table comes from immunoSEQ multiplex PCR, and its TCRdb copy is limited to in-frame clones, with some not included. The table has millions of clones, just under 95% seen once; the top ten hold about 1.1%. The sequenced material came from naive CD8+ T cells sorted from blood. The receptors originated from a young man in good health. Both conserved end residues are part of each CDR3. A D gene is named only where the DNA matches it firmly. Only some rows state a clone size, as once, few, many or a class for expanded clones.

abundance,d_gene,j_gene,len,v_gene,CDR3aa,CDR3nt
.,TRBD1,TRBJ1-1,13,TRBV6-5,CASSSTGETEAFF,TGTGCCAGCAGTTCGACAGGGGAAACTGAAGCTTTCTTT
.,.,TRBJ2-6,17,TRBV7-9,CASSPPGHLSGANVLTF,TGTGCCAGCAGCCCGCCGGGACACCTCTCTGGGGCCAACGTCCTGACTTTC
.,TRBD2,TRBJ2-3,17,TRBV5-3,CARSCPDWREEQDTQYF,TGTGCCAGAAGCTGCCCTGATTGGCGGGAGGAGCAAGATACGCAGTATTTT
.,.,TRBJ2-7,14,TRBV5-4,CASSLGKGLYEQYF,TGTGCCAGCAGCTTGGGGAAGGGGTTGTACGAGCAGTACTTC
.,.,TRBJ2-2,11,TRBV5-6,CASAVGGELFF,TGTGCCAGCGCCGTCGGCGGGGAGCTGTTTTTT
.,.,TRBJ1-1,13,TRBV27,CATAVGGGAEAFF,TGTGCCACCGCGGTAGGTGGGGGCGCTGAAGCTTTCTTT
.,.,TRBJ2-1,12,TRBV7-9,CASSPEENEQFF,TGTGCCAGCAGCCCAGAGGAGAATGAGCAGTTCTTC
.,TRBD2,TRBJ2-7,14,TRBV5-1,CASSLVSGAYEQYF,TGCGCCAGCAGCTTGGTTAGCGGGGCCTACGAGCAGTACTTC
.,.,TRBJ1-4,13,TRBV6-5,CASSYSGEGQLFF,TGTGCCAGCAGTTACTCGGGGGAAGGGCAACTGTTTTTT
.,.,TRBJ2-7,16,TRBV28,CASSLYQGSGSYEQYF,TGTGCCAGCAGTTTATACCAGGGAAGCGGGTCCTACGAGCAGTACTTC
.,.,TRBJ2-2,16,TRBV7-9,CASTTSGRGDTGELFF,TGTGCCAGCACCACCTCCGGCAGGGGGGACACCGGGGAGCTGTTTTTT
.,.,TRBJ1-2,14,TRBV9,CASSVGMGADGYTF,TGTGCCAGCAGCGTAGGCATGGGGGCTGATGGCTACACCTTC
.,TRBD1,TRBJ2-7,13,TRBV9,CASRRQGSYEQYF,TGTGCCAGCAGGAGACAGGGGAGCTACGAGCAGTACTTC
.,.,TRBJ2-1,15,TRBV19,CASSILGATYNEQFF,TGTGCCAGTAGTATCCTGGGGGCCACCTACAATGAGCAGTTCTTC
once,.,TRBJ2-5,14,TRBV4-1,CASSLPGYRETQYF,TGCGCCAGCAGCCTCCCTGGGTACCGAGAGACCCAGTACTTC
.,.,TRBJ2-1,14,TRBV30,CAWSVGPSIGEQFF,TGTGCCTGGAGTGTAGGACCCTCTATTGGGGAGCAGTTCTTC
.,.,TRBJ2-2,12,TRBV5-6,CASSFGPGELFF,TGTGCCAGCAGCTTCGGGCCCGGGGAGCTGTTTTTT
.,.,TRBJ2-7,14,TRBV4-1,CASSQVGSHYEQYF,TGCGCCAGCAGCCAAGTGGGCAGTCACTACGAGCAGTACTTC
.,TRBD1,TRBJ1-2,15,TRBV7-9,CASSPGQGADYGYTF,TGTGCCAGCAGCCCAGGACAGGGGGCGGACTATGGCTACACCTTC
.,.,TRBJ2-3,15,TRBV9,CASSPDSGSTDTQYF,TGTGCCAGCAGCCCTGACAGCGGGAGCACAGATACGCAGTATTTT
.,.,TRBJ2-3,12,TRBV10-1,CASRILRHGEYF,TGCGCCAGCAGAATCCTTCGGCACGGAGAGTATTTT
.,TRBD1,TRBJ1-2,16,TRBV7-9,CASSSTRTGGDYGYTF,TGTGCCAGCAGCTCCACTCGGACAGGGGGAGACTATGGCTACACCTTC
.,.,TRBJ2-7,20,TRBV21-1,CASSKVFWRLNSIVGYEQYF,.
.,TRBD1,TRBJ2-7,17,TRBV27,CASSLSAGDRVSYEQYF,TGTGCCAGCAGTTTATCGGCGGGGGACAGGGTGTCCTACGAGCAGTACTTC
.,.,TRBJ2-3,12,TRBV4-1,CASSQDLSTQYF,TGCGCCAGCAGCCAAGATCTCAGTACGCAGTATTTT
.,.,TRBJ2-3,12,TRBV11-2,CASSTQGDTQYF,TGTGCCAGCAGCACACAGGGAGATACGCAGTATTTT
.,TRBD1,TRBJ2-7,13,TRBV30,CAWSVTGGSEQYF,TGTGCCTGGAGTGTAACAGGGGGGAGCGAGCAGTACTTC
.,TRBD1,TRBJ1-5,16,TRBV28,CASSPPGTGKNQPQHF,TGTGCCAGCAGTCCGCCCGGGACAGGGAAAAATCAGCCCCAGCATTTT
once,.,TRBJ2-7,16,TRBV7-2,CASRDPWGASSYEQYF,TGTGCCAGCAGGGACCCCTGGGGGGCGAGCTCCTACGAGCAGTACTTC
.,.,TRBJ2-2,9,TRBV9,CASNGELFF,TGTGCTAGTAACGGGGAGCTGTTTTTT
.,TRBD1,TRBJ2-7,14,TRBV2,CASSGQGVAYEQYF,TGTGCCAGCAGCGGACAGGGGGTGGCCTACGAGCAGTACTTC
.,TRBD1,TRBJ2-7,14,TRBV11-2,CASSLWDRDYEQYF,TGTGCCAGCAGCTTGTGGGACAGGGACTACGAGCAGTACTTC
.,.,TRBJ2-1,15,TRBV4-3,CASSQVSWLYNEQFF,TGCGCCAGCAGCCAAGTCTCGTGGCTCTACAATGAGCAGTTCTTC
.,.,TRBJ2-5,15,TRBV29-1,CSVINSGTFQETQYF,TGCAGCGTGATCAATTCCGGGACATTCCAAGAGACCCAGTACTTC
.,TRBD2,TRBJ2-3,15,TRBV5-1,CASSLAGTSVDTQYF,TGCGCCAGCAGCTTGGCCGGAACTAGCGTGGATACGCAGTATTTT
.,.,TRBJ2-3,13,TRBV5-4,CASSARTTDTQYF,TGTGCCAGCAGCGCCCGTACGACAGATACGCAGTATTTT
.,.,TRBJ2-7,12,TRBV29-1,CSVVTPSYEQYF,TGCAGCGTGGTAACACCCTCCTACGAGCAGTACTTC
.,.,TRBJ1-2,16,TRBV27,CASTTYRVGENYGYTF,TGTGCCAGCACCACCTACAGGGTGGGGGAAAACTATGGCTACACCTTC
.,.,TRBJ2-1,11,TRBV29-1,CSVVGISEQFF,TGCAGCGTCGTAGGGATCTCCGAGCAGTTCTTC
.,TRBD2,TRBJ2-5,13,TRBV6-6,CASSRLASETQYF,TGTGCCAGCAGCCGACTAGCATCCGAGACCCAGTACTTC
.,TRBD2,TRBJ2-4,21,TRBV13,CASSSDQRTSGGPIAKNIQYF,TGTGCCAGCAGCTCCGATCAACGGACTAGCGGGGGGCCAATAGCCAAAAACATTCAGTACTTC
.,.,TRBJ2-5,13,TRBV7-9,CASSWYSQETQYF,TGTGCCAGCAGCTGGTACAGCCAAGAGACCCAGTACTTC
.,TRBD1,TRBJ2-1,18,TRBV18,CASSEPGQGPRSGNEQFF,TGTGCCAGCTCCGAGCCGGGACAGGGGCCTCGCTCCGGGAATGAGCAGTTCTTC
few,.,TRBJ2-3,18,TRBV6-1,CASSEMSGGGIRTDTQYF,TGTGCCAGCAGTGAAATGAGTGGTGGCGGGATTAGGACAGATACGCAGTATTTT
.,.,TRBJ1-2,14,TRBV27,CASSFGRGPYGYTF,TGTGCCAGCAGTTTCGGACGTGGGCCCTATGGCTACACCTTC
.,.,TRBJ2-5,14,TRBV4-1,CASSQDPTEETQYF,TGCGCCAGCAGCCAAGATCCGACAGAAGAGACCCAGTACTTC